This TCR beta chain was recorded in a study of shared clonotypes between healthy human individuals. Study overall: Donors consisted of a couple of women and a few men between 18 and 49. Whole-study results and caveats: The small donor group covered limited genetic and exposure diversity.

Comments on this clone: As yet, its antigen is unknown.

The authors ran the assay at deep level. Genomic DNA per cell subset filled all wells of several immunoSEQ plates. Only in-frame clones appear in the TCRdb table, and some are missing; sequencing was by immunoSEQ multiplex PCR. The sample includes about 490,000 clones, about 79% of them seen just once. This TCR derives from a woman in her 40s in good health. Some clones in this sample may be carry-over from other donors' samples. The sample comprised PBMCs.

The CDR3 sequence is CASSSGMAVSSGNTIYF. The CDR3 DNA follows: TGTGCCAGCAGCTCAGGAATGGCGGTTAGCTCTGGAAACACCATATATTTT. This sequence joins TRBV14 and TRBJ1-3; D is undetermined. V dropped 5 bases and J dropped 0 bases, with 17 bases sitting between them. The CDR3 totals 17 residues. In germline, CDR1 is SGHDN, CDR2 FVKESK. Drawing the rest from reference TRBV14 and TRBJ1-3, the complete variable domain is EAGVTQFPSHSVIEKGQTVTLRCDPISGHDNLYWYRRVMGKEIKFLLHFVKESKQDESGMPNNRFLAERTGGTYSTLKVQPAELEDSGVYFCASSSGMAVSSGNTIYFGEGSWLTVV.